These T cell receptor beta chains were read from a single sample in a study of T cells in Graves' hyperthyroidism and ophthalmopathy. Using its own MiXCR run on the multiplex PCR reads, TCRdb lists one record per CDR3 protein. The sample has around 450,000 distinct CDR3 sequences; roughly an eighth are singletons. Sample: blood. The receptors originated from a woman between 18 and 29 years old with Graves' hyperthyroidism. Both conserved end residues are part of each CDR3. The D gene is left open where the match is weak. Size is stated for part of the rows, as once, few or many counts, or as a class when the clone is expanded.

CDR3 protein: CAWSEQGPYEQYF; CDR3 DNA: TGTGCCTGGAGTGAACAGGGCCCCTACGAGCAGTACTTC; D gene: NA; V gene: TRBV30; clone size: many; J gene: TRBJ2-7
CDR3 protein: CASSFNTEAFF; CDR3 DNA: TGTGCCAGCAGTTTTAACACTGAAGCTTTCTTT; D gene: NA; V gene: TRBV12-3/TRBV12-4; clone size: many; J gene: TRBJ1-1
CDR3 protein: CASSRFEQYF; CDR3 DNA: TGTGCCAGCAGCCGCTTCGAGCAGTACTTC; D gene: NA; V gene: TRBV5-8; clone size: NA; J gene: TRBJ2-7
CDR3 protein: CASSGGVAGANVLTF; CDR3 DNA: TGTGCCAGCAGTGGAGGGGTGGCAGGGGCCAACGTCCTGACTTTC; D gene: NA; V gene: TRBV28; clone size: many; J gene: TRBJ2-6
CDR3 protein: CASSPKTSGNNEQFF; CDR3 DNA: TGTGCCAGCTCACCGAAGACTAGCGGGAACAATGAGCAGTTCTTC; D gene: TRBD2; V gene: TRBV18; clone size: few; J gene: TRBJ2-1
CDR3 protein: CSVFGQGPSGANVLTF; CDR3 DNA: TGCAGCGTTTTCGGACAGGGTCCCTCTGGGGCCAACGTCCTGACTTTC; D gene: TRBD1; V gene: TRBV29-1; clone size: few; J gene: TRBJ2-6
CDR3 protein: CASGRRMRGFYEQYF; CDR3 DNA: TGTGCTAGTGGCCGCCGCATGAGGGGGTTCTACGAGCAGTACTTC; D gene: NA; V gene: TRBV12-5; clone size: NA; J gene: TRBJ2-7
CDR3 protein: CASSLDAGVPGELLF; CDR3 DNA: TGTGCCAGCAGCTTAGACGCGGGAGTACCCGGGGAGCTGCTTTTT; D gene: TRBD2; V gene: TRBV11-3; clone size: few; J gene: TRBJ2-2
CDR3 protein: CASSDSSSGFYEQYF; CDR3 DNA: TGTGCCAGCAGTGACTCCTCCTCGGGTTTCTACGAGCAGTACTTC; D gene: NA; V gene: TRBV2; clone size: NA; J gene: TRBJ2-7
CDR3 protein: CAWSGVSGGLAVNEQFF; CDR3 DNA: TGTGCCTGGAGTGGGGTGTCCGGGGGACTAGCGGTTAATGAGCAGTTCTTC; D gene: TRBD2; V gene: TRBV30; clone size: few; J gene: TRBJ2-1
CDR3 protein: CASSADSYGYTF; CDR3 DNA: TGTGCCAGCAGCGCCGACAGTTATGGCTACACCTTC; D gene: NA; V gene: TRBV11-1; clone size: many; J gene: TRBJ1-2
CDR3 protein: CASRNSGNTIYF; CDR3 DNA: TGTGCCAGCCGAAACTCTGGAAACACCATATATTTT; D gene: NA; V gene: TRBV2; clone size: NA; J gene: TRBJ1-3
CDR3 protein: CASRLTSGIGYEQYF; CDR3 DNA: TGTGCCAGCAGGCTCACTAGCGGGATTGGGTACGAGCAGTACTTC; D gene: TRBD2; V gene: TRBV7-2; clone size: NA; J gene: TRBJ2-7
CDR3 protein: CSARWGTGTYEQYF; CDR3 DNA: TGCAGTGCTAGATGGGGGACAGGAACCTACGAGCAGTACTTC; D gene: TRBD1; V gene: TRBV20-1; clone size: many; J gene: TRBJ2-7
CDR3 protein: CASSLGGAGGRSVEQYF; CDR3 DNA: TGTGCCAGCAGCTTAGGGGGCGCGGGCGGGAGGTCGGTGGAGCAGTACTTC; D gene: TRBD2; V gene: TRBV7-9; clone size: many; J gene: TRBJ2-7
CDR3 protein: CASSSQMLDTQYF; CDR3 DNA: TGTGCCAGCAGCTCCCAAATGCTTGATACGCAGTATTTT; D gene: NA; V gene: TRBV5-4; clone size: few; J gene: TRBJ2-3
CDR3 protein: CSASQGASNQPQHF; CDR3 DNA: TGCAGTGCTAGCCAAGGGGCTAGCAATCAGCCCCAGCATTTT; D gene: NA; V gene: TRBV20-1; clone size: NA; J gene: TRBJ1-5
CDR3 protein: CASSQDGTVTEAFF; CDR3 DNA: TGTGCCAGCAGCCAAGATGGGACGGTCACTGAAGCTTTCTTT; D gene: NA; V gene: TRBV3-1; clone size: many; J gene: TRBJ1-1
CDR3 protein: CSASSSGVYEQYF; CDR3 DNA: TGCAGTGCTAGTTCTAGCGGGGTCTACGAGCAGTACTTC; D gene: TRBD2; V gene: TRBV20-1; clone size: NA; J gene: TRBJ2-7
CDR3 protein: CSAGLPSANEQFF; CDR3 DNA: TGCAGCGCGGGACTGCCGTCGGCTAATGAGCAGTTCTTC; D gene: NA; V gene: TRBV20-1; clone size: NA; J gene: TRBJ2-1
CDR3 protein: CASRAGLGGEQFF; CDR3 DNA: TGTGCCAGCAGGGCGGGACTAGGGGGTGAGCAGTTCTTC; D gene: TRBD2; V gene: TRBV12-3/TRBV12-4; clone size: many; J gene: TRBJ2-1
CDR3 protein: CASSLTSLGTDTQYF; CDR3 DNA: TGTGCCAGCAGCCTAACTAGCTTGGGCACAGATACGCAGTATTTT; D gene: NA; V gene: TRBV13; clone size: NA; J gene: TRBJ2-3
CDR3 protein: CASSRQGDYYEQYF; CDR3 DNA: TGTGCCAGCTCACGGCAGGGGGATTACTACGAGCAGTACTTC; D gene: TRBD1; V gene: TRBV18; clone size: many; J gene: TRBJ2-7
CDR3 protein: CSVEDFSEAFF; CDR3 DNA: TGCAGCGTTGAAGATTTCAGTGAAGCTTTCTTT; D gene: NA; V gene: TRBV29-1; clone size: many; J gene: TRBJ1-1
CDR3 protein: CAFRSDTYNEQFF; CDR3 DNA: TGTGCCTTTCGTAGCGATACCTACAATGAGCAGTTCTTC; D gene: NA; V gene: TRBV2; clone size: many; J gene: TRBJ2-1
CDR3 protein: CASSPTSGTQYF; CDR3 DNA: TGTGCCAGCTCACCCACATCCGGGACCCAGTACTTC; D gene: NA; V gene: TRBV18; clone size: many; J gene: TRBJ2-5
CDR3 protein: CASSLELGAEAFF; CDR3 DNA: TGTGCCAGCAGCTTAGAGCTGGGGGCTGAAGCTTTCTTT; D gene: NA; V gene: TRBV11-1; clone size: once; J gene: TRBJ1-1
CDR3 protein: CASSPRASTYNEQFF; CDR3 DNA: TGTGCCAGCAGTCCCCGGGCGTCTACCTACAATGAGCAGTTCTTC; D gene: NA; V gene: TRBV27; clone size: few; J gene: TRBJ2-1
CDR3 protein: CASSMDRGSNEQYF; CDR3 DNA: TGTGCCAGCTCAATGGACAGGGGATCAAACGAGCAGTACTTC; D gene: TRBD1; V gene: TRBV18; clone size: NA; J gene: TRBJ2-7
CDR3 protein: CASSEAGTTLEAFF; CDR3 DNA: TGTGCCAGCAGTGAAGCGGGGACCACCCTAGAAGCTTTCTTT; D gene: NA; V gene: TRBV2; clone size: many; J gene: TRBJ1-1
CDR3 protein: CASSVGADTYNSPLHF; CDR3 DNA: TGTGCCAGCAGCGTAGGGGCAGATACCTATAATTCACCCCTCCACTTT; D gene: NA; V gene: TRBV9; clone size: NA; J gene: TRBJ1-6
CDR3 protein: CASSSRQGAGETQYF; CDR3 DNA: TGTGCCAGCAGCTCAAGACAGGGGGCCGGGGAGACCCAGTACTTC; D gene: TRBD1; V gene: TRBV7-2; clone size: few; J gene: TRBJ2-5
CDR3 protein: CASSPFPVAGAGTGELFF; CDR3 DNA: TGTGCCAGCAGCCCATTTCCCGTAGCGGGAGCGGGCACCGGGGAGCTGTTTTTT; D gene: TRBD2; V gene: TRBV7-6; clone size: many; J gene: TRBJ2-2
CDR3 protein: CASSFVIGTGRGGYTF; CDR3 DNA: TGTGCCAGCAGCTTCGTAATAGGGACAGGCCGGGGTGGCTACACCTTC; D gene: TRBD1; V gene: TRBV7-9; clone size: NA; J gene: TRBJ1-2
CDR3 protein: CASSQAPSGSYEQYF; CDR3 DNA: TGTGCCAGCAGCCAAGCTCCTAGCGGGAGTTACGAGCAGTACTTC; D gene: TRBD2; V gene: TRBV3-1; clone size: many; J gene: TRBJ2-7
CDR3 protein: CASSYGTGVNQPQHF; CDR3 DNA: TGTGCCAGCAGTTACGGAACAGGAGTCAATCAGCCCCAGCATTTT; D gene: NA; V gene: TRBV6-6; clone size: few; J gene: TRBJ1-5